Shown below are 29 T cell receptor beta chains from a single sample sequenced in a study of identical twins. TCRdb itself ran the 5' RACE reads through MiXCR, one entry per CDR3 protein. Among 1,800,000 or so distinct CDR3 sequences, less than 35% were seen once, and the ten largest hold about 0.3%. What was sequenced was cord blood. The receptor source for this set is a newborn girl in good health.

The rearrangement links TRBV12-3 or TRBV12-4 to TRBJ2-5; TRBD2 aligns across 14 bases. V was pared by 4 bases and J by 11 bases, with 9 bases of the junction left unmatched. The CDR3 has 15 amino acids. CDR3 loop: CASSSGLAGDNGQYF. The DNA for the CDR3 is TGTGCCAGCAGTTCGGGACTAGCGGGAGATAATGGGCAGTACTTC.

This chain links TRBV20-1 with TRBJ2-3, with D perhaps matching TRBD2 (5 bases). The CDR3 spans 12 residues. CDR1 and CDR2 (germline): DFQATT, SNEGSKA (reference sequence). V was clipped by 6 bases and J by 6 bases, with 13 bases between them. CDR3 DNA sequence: TGCAGTGCCCCGCGGGTCGGGGATACGCAGTATTTT. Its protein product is CSAPRVGDTQYF.

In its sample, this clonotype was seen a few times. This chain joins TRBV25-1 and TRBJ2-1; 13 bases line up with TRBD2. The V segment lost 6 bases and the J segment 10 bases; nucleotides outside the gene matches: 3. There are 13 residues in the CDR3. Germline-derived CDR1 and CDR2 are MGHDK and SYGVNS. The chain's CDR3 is CASSKGLAGEQFF. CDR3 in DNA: TGTGCCAGCAGCAAGGGACTAGCGGGAGAGCAGTTCTTC.

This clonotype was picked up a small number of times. The CDR3 nucleotides read TGTGCCGACTGGACCGGGGGGCGCACAGATACGCAGTATTTT. Residues: CADWTGGRTDTQYF. V gene TRBV2 combines with J gene TRBJ2-3, with D tentatively TRBD2 (7 bases). V was pared by 11 bases and J by 1 base, with 16 bases between. Looked up from germline, CDR1 is SNHLY and CDR2 is FYNNEI. The CDR3 runs 14 residues.

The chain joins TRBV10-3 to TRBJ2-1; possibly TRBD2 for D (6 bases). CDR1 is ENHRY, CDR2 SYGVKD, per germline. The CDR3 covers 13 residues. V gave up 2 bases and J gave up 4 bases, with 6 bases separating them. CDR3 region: CAISEGGYNEQFF. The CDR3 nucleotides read TGTGCCATCAGTGAGGGAGGGTACAATGAGCAGTTCTTC.

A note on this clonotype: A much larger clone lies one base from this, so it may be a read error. The CDR3 coding sequence is TGTGCCAGCAGCTTAATGTCGACTTCAGATACGCAGTATTTT. Translated: CASSLMSTSDTQYF. V is TRBV13 and J is TRBJ2-3; D is unresolved. V was cut by 2 bases and J by 4 bases, with 10 bases left in between. This CDR3 spans 14 amino acids. Germline CDR1 is PRHDT and CDR2 is FYEKMQ (reference sequence). The variable domain in full, completed from reference TRBV13 and TRBJ2-3, reads AAGVIQSPRHLIKEKRETATLKCYPIPRHDTVYWYQQGPGQDPQFLISFYEKMQSDKGSIPDRFSAQQFSDYHSELNMSSLELGDSALYFCASSLMSTSDTQYFGPGTRLTVL.

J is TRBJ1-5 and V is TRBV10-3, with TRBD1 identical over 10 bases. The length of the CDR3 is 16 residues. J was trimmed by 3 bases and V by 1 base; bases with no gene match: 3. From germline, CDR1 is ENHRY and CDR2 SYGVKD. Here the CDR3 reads CAISEWGTGVNQPQHF. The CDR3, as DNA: TGTGCCATCAGTGAGTGGGGGACAGGGGTCAATCAGCCCCAGCATTTT.

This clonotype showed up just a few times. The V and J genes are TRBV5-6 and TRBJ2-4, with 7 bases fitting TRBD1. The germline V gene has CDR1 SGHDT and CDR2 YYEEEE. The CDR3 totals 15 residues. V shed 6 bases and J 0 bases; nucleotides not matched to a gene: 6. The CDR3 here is CASTLRGLAKNIQYF. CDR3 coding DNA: TGTGCCAGCACTCTGAGGGGGCTAGCCAAAAACATTCAGTACTTC. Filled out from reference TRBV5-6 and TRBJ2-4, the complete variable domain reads DAGVTQSPTHLIKTRGQQVTLRCSPKSGHDTVSWYQQALGQGPQFIFQYYEEEERQRGNFPDRFSGHQFPNYSSELNVNALLLGDSALYLCASTLRGLAKNIQYFGAGTRLSVL.

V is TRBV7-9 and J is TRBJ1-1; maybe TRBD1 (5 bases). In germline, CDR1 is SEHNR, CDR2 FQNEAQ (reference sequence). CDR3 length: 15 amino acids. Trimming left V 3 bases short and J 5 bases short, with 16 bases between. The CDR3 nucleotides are TGTGCCAGCAGCTTTAGCCTCCAGGGTGGGACTGAAGCTTTCTTT. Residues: CASSFSLQGGTEAFF.

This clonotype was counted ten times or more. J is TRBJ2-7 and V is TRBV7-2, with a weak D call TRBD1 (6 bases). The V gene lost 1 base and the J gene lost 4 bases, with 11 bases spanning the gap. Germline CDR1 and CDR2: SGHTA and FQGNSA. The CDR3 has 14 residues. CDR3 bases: TGTGCCAGCAGCTTAGGGACAGCGAGATACGAGCAGTACTTC. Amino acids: CASSLGTARYEQYF.

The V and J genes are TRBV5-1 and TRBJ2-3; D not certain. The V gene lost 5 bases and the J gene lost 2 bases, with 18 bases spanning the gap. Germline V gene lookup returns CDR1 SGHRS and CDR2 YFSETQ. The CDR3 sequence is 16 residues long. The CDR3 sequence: CASRSHLGRYTDTQYF. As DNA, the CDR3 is TGCGCCAGCAGGTCACATCTAGGCAGATACACAGATACGCAGTATTTT.

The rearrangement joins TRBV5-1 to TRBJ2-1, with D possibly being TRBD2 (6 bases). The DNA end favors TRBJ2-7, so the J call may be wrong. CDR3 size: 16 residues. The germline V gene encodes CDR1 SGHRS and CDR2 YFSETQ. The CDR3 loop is CASSPVAGWSYNEQYF. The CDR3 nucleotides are TGCGCCAGCAGCCCTGTGGCGGGATGGAGCTACAATGAGCAGTACTTC.

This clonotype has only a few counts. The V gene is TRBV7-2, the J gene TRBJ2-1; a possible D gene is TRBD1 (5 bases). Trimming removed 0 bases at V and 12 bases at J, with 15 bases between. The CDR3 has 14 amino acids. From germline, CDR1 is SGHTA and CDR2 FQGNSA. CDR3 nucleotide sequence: TGTGCCAGCAGCTTAGCCCCAGCGAGCAGGGCGCAGTTCTTC. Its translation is CASSLAPASRAQFF.

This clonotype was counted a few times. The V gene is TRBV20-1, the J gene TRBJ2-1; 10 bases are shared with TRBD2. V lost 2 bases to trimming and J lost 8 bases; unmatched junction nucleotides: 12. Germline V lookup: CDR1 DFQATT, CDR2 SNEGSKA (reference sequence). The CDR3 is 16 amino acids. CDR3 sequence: CSARWPQRGGLDEQFF. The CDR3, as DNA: TGCAGTGCTAGATGGCCCCAGCGGGGGGGCCTGGATGAGCAGTTCTTC.

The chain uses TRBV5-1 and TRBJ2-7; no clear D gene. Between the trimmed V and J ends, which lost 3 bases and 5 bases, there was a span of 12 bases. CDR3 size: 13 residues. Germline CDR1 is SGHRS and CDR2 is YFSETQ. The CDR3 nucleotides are TGCGCCAGCAGCTCAATGGACCGCGACGAGCAGTACTTC. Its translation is CASSSMDRDEQYF.

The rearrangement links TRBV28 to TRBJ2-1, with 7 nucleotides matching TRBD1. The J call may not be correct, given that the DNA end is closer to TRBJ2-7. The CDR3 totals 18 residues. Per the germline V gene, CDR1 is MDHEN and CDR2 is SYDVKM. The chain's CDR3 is CASSFRVPRTGIYNEQYF. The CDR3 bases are TGTGCCAGCAGTTTTCGGGTTCCGCGGACAGGAATCTACAATGAGCAGTACTTC.

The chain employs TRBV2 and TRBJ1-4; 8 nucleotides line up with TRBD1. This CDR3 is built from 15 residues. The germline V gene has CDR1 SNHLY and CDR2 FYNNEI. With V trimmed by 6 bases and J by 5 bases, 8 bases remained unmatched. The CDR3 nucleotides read TGTGCCAGCAGAGCCCAGGGGGCCCTAAATGAAAAACTGTTTTTT. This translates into CASRAQGALNEKLFF.

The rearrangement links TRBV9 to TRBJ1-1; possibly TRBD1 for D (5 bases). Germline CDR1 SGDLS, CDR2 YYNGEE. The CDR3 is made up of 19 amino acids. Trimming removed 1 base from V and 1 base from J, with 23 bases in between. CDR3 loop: CASSVTLQAFIGGNTEAFF. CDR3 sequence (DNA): TGTGCCAGCAGCGTAACCCTCCAGGCGTTCATTGGGGGGAACACTGAAGCTTTCTTT.

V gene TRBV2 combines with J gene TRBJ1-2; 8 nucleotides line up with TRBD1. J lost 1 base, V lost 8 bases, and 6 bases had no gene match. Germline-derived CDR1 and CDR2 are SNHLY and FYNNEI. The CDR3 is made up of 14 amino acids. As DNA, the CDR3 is TGTGCCAGCTCCAACAGGGGGAATAACTATGGCTACACCTTC. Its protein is CASSNRGNNYGYTF.

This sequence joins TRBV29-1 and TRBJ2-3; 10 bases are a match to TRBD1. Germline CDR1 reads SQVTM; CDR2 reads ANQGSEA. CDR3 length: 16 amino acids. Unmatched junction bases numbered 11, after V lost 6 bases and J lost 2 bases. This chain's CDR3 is CSVAGTGDGDTDTQYF. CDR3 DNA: TGCAGCGTCGCTGGGACAGGGGATGGAGACACAGATACGCAGTATTTT.

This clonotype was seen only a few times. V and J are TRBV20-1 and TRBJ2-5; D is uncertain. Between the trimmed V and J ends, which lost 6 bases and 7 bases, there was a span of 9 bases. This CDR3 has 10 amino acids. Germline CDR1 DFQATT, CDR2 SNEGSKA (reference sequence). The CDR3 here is CSAPRRTQYF. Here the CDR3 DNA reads TGCAGTGCCCCCCGGAGGACCCAGTACTTC.

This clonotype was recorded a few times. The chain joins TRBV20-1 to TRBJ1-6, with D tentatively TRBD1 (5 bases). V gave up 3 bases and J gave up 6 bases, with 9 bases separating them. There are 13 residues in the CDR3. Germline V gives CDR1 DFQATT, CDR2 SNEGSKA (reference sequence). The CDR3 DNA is TGCAGTGCTAGCCCAGGGCGTAATTCACCCCTCCACTTT. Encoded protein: CSASPGRNSPLHF.

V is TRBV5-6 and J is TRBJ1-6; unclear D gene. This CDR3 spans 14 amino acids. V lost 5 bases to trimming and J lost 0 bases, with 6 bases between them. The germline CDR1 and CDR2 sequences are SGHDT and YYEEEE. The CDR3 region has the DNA TGTGCCAGCAGACTACGCTCCTATAATTCACCCCTCCACTTT. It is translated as CASRLRSYNSPLHF.

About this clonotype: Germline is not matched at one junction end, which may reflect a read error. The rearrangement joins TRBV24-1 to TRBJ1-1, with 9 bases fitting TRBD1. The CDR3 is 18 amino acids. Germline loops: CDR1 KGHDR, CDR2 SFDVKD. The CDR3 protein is CATSDISGRGTGNTEVFF. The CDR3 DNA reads TGTGCCACCAGTGATATATCGGGTAGGGGGACAGGGAACACTGAAGTTTTCTTT.

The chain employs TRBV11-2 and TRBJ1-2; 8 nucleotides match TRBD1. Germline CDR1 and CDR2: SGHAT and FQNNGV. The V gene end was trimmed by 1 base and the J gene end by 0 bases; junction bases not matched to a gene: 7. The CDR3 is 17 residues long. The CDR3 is CASSLGRTGPANYGYTF. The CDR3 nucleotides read TGTGCCAGCAGCTTAGGCAGGACAGGGCCCGCTAACTATGGCTACACCTTC.

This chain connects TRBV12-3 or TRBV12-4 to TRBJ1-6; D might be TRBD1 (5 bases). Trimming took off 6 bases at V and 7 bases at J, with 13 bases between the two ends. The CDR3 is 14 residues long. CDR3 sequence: CASRTQGLNSPLHF. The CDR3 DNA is TGTGCCAGCAGGACCCAGGGTCTAAATTCACCCCTCCACTTT.

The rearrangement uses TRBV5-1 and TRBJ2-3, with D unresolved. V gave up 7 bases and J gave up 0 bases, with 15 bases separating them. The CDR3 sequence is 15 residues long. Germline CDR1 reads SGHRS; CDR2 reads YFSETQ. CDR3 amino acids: CASGQRPTSTDTQYF. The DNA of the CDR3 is TGCGCCAGCGGGCAGCGCCCGACTAGCACAGATACGCAGTATTTT.

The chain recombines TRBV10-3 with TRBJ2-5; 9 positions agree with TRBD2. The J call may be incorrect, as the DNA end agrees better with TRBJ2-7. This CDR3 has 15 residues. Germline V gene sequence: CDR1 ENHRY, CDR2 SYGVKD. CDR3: CAISGGSGRLYEQYF. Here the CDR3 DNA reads TGTGCCATCAGTGGGGGCAGCGGGAGGCTCTACGAGCAGTACTTC.

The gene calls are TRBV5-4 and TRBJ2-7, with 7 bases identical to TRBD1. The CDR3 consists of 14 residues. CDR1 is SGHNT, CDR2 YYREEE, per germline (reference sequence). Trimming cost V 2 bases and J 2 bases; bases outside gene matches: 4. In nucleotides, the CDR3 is TGTGCCAGCAGCTTAAGGGGGCTCCCCTACGAGCAGTACTTC. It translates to CASSLRGLPYEQYF.